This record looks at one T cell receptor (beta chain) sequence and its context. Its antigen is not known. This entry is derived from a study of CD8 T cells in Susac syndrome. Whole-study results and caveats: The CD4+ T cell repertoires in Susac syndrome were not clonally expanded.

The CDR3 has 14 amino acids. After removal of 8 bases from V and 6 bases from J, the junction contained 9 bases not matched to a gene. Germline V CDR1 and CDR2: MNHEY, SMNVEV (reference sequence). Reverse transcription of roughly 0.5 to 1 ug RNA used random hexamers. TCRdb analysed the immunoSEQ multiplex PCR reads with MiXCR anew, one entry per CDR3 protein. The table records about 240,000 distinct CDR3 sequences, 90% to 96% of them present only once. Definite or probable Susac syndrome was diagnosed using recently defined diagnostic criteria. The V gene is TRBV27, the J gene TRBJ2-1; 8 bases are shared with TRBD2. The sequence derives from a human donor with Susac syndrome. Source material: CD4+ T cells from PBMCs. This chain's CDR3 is CASWTSWVGNEQFF. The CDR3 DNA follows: TGTGCCAGCTGGACTAGCTGGGTTGGCAATGAGCAGTTCTTC.